The 27 T cell receptor beta chains listed next were all sequenced from one sample in a study of blood T cells in healthy people across ages. With a J-beta primer mix and a sample-barcoded 5' primer, a second PCR ran 7 to 11 cycles. TCRdb used MiXCR to reprocess the 5' RACE reads, holding one entry per CDR3 protein. The sample has about 970,000 distinct CDR3 sequences, roughly half seen once. Sequencing input: blood. The receptors were gathered from a woman aged 55-70 years in good health.

This sequence joins TRBV11-2 and TRBJ2-1; 14 nucleotides align to TRBD2. Losses at the gene ends were 1 base for V and 4 bases for J; bases not matched to a gene: 3. The germline V gene has CDR1 SGHAT and CDR2 FQNNGV. This CDR3 region has 17 residues. The CDR3 loop reads CASSLGGLAGAYNEQFF. In DNA, the CDR3 is TGTGCCAGCAGCTTAGGGGGACTAGCGGGGGCGTACAATGAGCAGTTCTTC.

The V and J genes are TRBV20-1 and TRBJ2-5, with a possible D match to TRBD2 (5 bases). The V end was cut by 3 bases, the J end by 11 bases, with 16 bases between. Germline lookup yields CDR1 DFQATT and CDR2 SNEGSKA (reference sequence). The CDR3 is 12 residues long. The DNA for the CDR3 is TGCAGTGCTAGGGACTTCCCCAATGAGCAGTACTTC. This translates into CSARDFPNEQYF.

V gene TRBV6-6 combines with J gene TRBJ1-2; D remains unclear. In germline, CDR1 is MNHNY, CDR2 SVGAGI (reference sequence). The V end was cut by 7 bases, the J end by 7 bases, with 25 bases between. This CDR3 spans 16 amino acids. The CDR3 nucleotides are TGTGCCAGCAACAGTTACGTGCGGACCCTCACCGGTGGCTACACCTTC. Its translation is CASNSYVRTLTGGYTF.

This clonotype turned up a few times. The chain combines TRBV6-5 with TRBJ2-7; 10 bases fit TRBD1. Trimming took 8 bases from V and 2 from J; bases not matched to a gene: 3. The CDR3 covers 13 residues. The germline V gene encodes CDR1 MNHEY and CDR2 SVGAGI. The CDR3 is CASGGTGAYEQYF. In nucleotides, the CDR3 is TGTGCCAGCGGGGGGACAGGGGCCTACGAGCAGTACTTC.

This clonotype has more than one count but fewer than ten. The V and J genes are TRBV7-9 and TRBJ2-4; D unclear. The CDR3 is made up of 12 amino acids. CDR1 is SEHNR and CDR2 is FQNEAQ in the germline V gene (reference sequence). V lost 5 bases to trimming and J lost 8 bases, with 10 bases between them. The CDR3 here is CASSANVDIQYF. The CDR3 DNA follows: TGTGCCAGCAGCGCCAACGTCGACATTCAGTACTTC.

The chain recombines TRBV4-1 with TRBJ2-3; D not certain. This CDR3 has 16 amino acids. V dropped 4 bases and J dropped 1 base, with 15 bases sitting between them. CDR1 and CDR2 (germline): MGHRA, YSYEKL. The DNA of the CDR3 is TGCGCCAGCAGCCCAAGGAGCCAGCGTGGCACAGATACGCAGTATTTT. This gives the protein CASSPRSQRGTDTQYF.

This clonotype was seen only a few times. The gene calls are TRBV20-1 and TRBJ2-5, with D possibly matching TRBD2 (5 bases). CDR1 is DFQATT and CDR2 is SNEGSKA in the germline V gene (reference sequence). The CDR3 is made up of 12 amino acids. Deletions cut 5 bases from V and 11 bases from J, with 18 bases between. In nucleotides, the CDR3 is TGCAGTGCTGCCCAAACTTCAAGGGAGCAGTACTTC. Translation: CSAAQTSREQYF.

The CDR3, as DNA: TGTGCCACCAGCAGAGATCGAATCGCGGGAGGGGGGGATAATGAGCAGTTCTTC. It codes for CATSRDRIAGGGDNEQFF. The rearrangement uses TRBV15 and TRBJ2-1; 9 nucleotides agree with TRBD2. V lost 0 bases, J lost 7 bases, and 13 bases stayed unmatched. From germline, CDR1 is LNHNV and CDR2 YYDKDF (reference sequence). The length of the CDR3 is 18 residues.

Note on this clonotype: Its ends do not fully match the called genes, so a read error is possible. This chain links TRBV4-2 with TRBJ2-5; no clear D. The CDR3 extends over 13 amino acids. Germline V gives CDR1 LGHNA, CDR2 YNFKEQ. The CDR3 is CAGSQGRLETQYF. CDR3 DNA sequence: TGTGCCGGCAGCCAAGGACGTTTAGAGACCCAGTACTTC.

V usage is TRBV19 and J usage is TRBJ2-1, with 10 bases identical to TRBD1. With 4 bases clipped from V and 8 bases from J, the junction kept 2 bases outside the gene matches. Per germline, CDR1 LNHDA and CDR2 SQIVND (reference sequence). The CDR3 sequence is 13 residues long. CDR3 nucleotide sequence: TGTGCCAGTAGTAGGGACAGGGGTGATGAGCAGTTCTTC. Residues: CASSRDRGDEQFF.

The V call is TRBV7-2, the J call TRBJ2-7, with no clear D. Germline V gene sequence: CDR1 SGHTA, CDR2 FQGNSA. V lost 4 bases and J 2 bases, leaving 15 bases between the germline ends. This CDR3 region has 15 residues. The CDR3 coding sequence is TGTGCCAGCAGCTCACCCACCGCCAGCACCTACGAGCAGTACTTC. It specifies CASSSPTASTYEQYF.

This clonotype was seen a single time. The chain has TRBV14 and TRBJ1-2, with 9 bases identical to TRBD1. The ends lost 0 bases at V and 5 bases at J; junction bases unmatched: 7. In germline, CDR1 is SGHDN, CDR2 FVKESK. This CDR3 comprises 16 residues. The CDR3, as DNA: TGTGCCAGCAGCCAAGAGGACAGGGGATTCGGGTATGGCTACACCTTC. Translating gives CASSQEDRGFGYGYTF.

The genes are TRBV29-1 and TRBJ2-3, with a weak D call TRBD2 (5 bases). CDR1 is SQVTM, CDR2 ANQGSEA, per germline. There are 14 residues in the CDR3. Trimming pared 4 bases from V and 5 bases from J, leaving 16 bases between. CDR3 sequence reads: CSVAPSKQIDTQYF. DNA of the CDR3: TGCAGCGTTGCCCCTAGCAAACAAATAGATACGCAGTATTTT.

This clonotype was counted ten times or more. This chain links TRBV21-1 with TRBJ2-7; whether TRBD2, the table's D call, matches the DNA was not checked. TRBV21-1 is deemed a pseudogene. This CDR3 spans 16 amino acids. The CDR3 protein is CASSKLGPPRCYEQYF. Here the CDR3 DNA reads TGTGCCAGCAGCAAATTAGGGCCTCCTCGATGCTACGAGCAGTACTTC.

The gene calls are TRBV25-1 and TRBJ2-7; TRBD2 matches at 8 bases. Germline loops: CDR1 MGHDK, CDR2 SYGVNS. The CDR3 covers 15 residues. The V gene end was trimmed by 1 base and the J gene end by 4 bases; junction bases not matched to a gene: 6. Here the CDR3 reads CASSESGLAVYEQYF. CDR3 DNA sequence: TGTGCCAGCAGTGAATCCGGACTAGCCGTATACGAGCAGTACTTC.

This clonotype appeared a few times. The V gene is TRBV20-1, the J gene TRBJ2-5; tentatively, D is TRBD2 (6 bases). Germline-derived CDR1 and CDR2 are DFQATT and SNEGSKA (reference sequence). V was shortened by 0 bases and J by 4 bases, with 18 bases between the two germline ends. The CDR3 is made up of 16 amino acids. CDR3 region: CSARDLVGGVAETQYF. The CDR3 DNA follows: TGCAGTGCTAGAGATCTCGTCGGGGGAGTTGCAGAGACCCAGTACTTC.

In DNA form, the CDR3 reads TGTGCCAGCAGCTTGGTGCTAGCGGGAGCTGGCACCCAGTACTTC. Encoded protein: CASSLVLAGAGTQYF. J is TRBJ2-5 and V is TRBV5-8, with 10 bases matching TRBD2. The trim removed 0 bases at V and 8 bases at J, leaving 7 bases unmatched. The CDR3 consists of 15 residues. Per germline, CDR1 SGHTS and CDR2 YDEGEE.

The chain is built from TRBV7-9 and TRBJ1-5, with D hard to call. CDR1 is SEHNR and CDR2 is FQNEAQ in the germline V gene (reference sequence). This CDR3 contains 14 residues. The germline V and J ends were trimmed by 3 bases and 2 bases, with 8 bases remaining between them. For the CDR3, the DNA is TGTGCCAGCAGCTTGGATTGGGGCAATCAGCCCCAGCATTTT. It translates to CASSLDWGNQPQHF.

Written as DNA, the CDR3 is TGTGCCAGCAGCCGGACTAGCGGGAGGAGGAGGGACGAGCAGTACTTC. Translated: CASSRTSGRRRDEQYF. The chain employs TRBV7-2 and TRBJ2-7, with 14 bases identical to TRBD2. The trim removed 5 bases at V and 5 bases at J, leaving 8 bases unmatched. The CDR3 is 16 residues long. Germline CDR1 is SGHTA and CDR2 is FQGNSA.

This chain connects TRBV20-1 to TRBJ2-4; 9 bases are a match to TRBD2. This CDR3 comprises 13 residues. Germline V lookup: CDR1 DFQATT, CDR2 SNEGSKA (reference sequence). J lost 13 bases, V lost 4 bases, and 11 bases had no gene match. This CDR3 reads CSATIAGVYGQYF. The CDR3 DNA reads TGCAGTGCTACAATAGCGGGAGTCTACGGGCAGTACTTC.

Concerning this clonotype itself: The conserved phenylalanine or tryptophan normally closing the CDR3 is absent here, so this likely arose from a read error. V is TRBV6-2 or TRBV6-3 and J is TRBJ2-4; TRBD2 agrees at 9 bases. The J call is doubtful: the DNA matches TRBJ2-7 better. This CDR3 region has 16 residues. Germline V gene data show CDR1 as MNHEY and CDR2 as SVGEGT. CDR3 amino acids: CASSDGASGKLYEQYL. The CDR3 coding sequence is TGTGCCAGCAGTGACGGGGCTAGCGGGAAGCTATACGAGCAGTACCTC.

This clonotype was seen more than once but under ten times. V is TRBV18 and J is TRBJ2-7; no clear D gene. The V gene's germline CDR1 is KGHSH and CDR2 LQKENI. The CDR3 length is 14 residues. V lost 3 bases and J 3 bases, leaving 12 bases between the germline ends. The CDR3 DNA sequence: TGTGCCAGCTCACCGGGTCTCGACGGCTACGAGCAGTACTTC. It is translated as CASSPGLDGYEQYF.

This clonotype has a single count. Given a much more abundant clone one base away, this may be a read error. The final CDR3 position lacks the conserved phenylalanine or tryptophan, pointing to a likely read error. V is TRBV9 and J is TRBJ2-1; TRBD2 aligns across 12 bases. With V trimmed by 0 bases and J by 9 bases, 4 bases remained unmatched. Germline assignment: CDR1 SGDLS and CDR2 YYNGEE. The CDR3 contains 15 residues. Written as DNA, the CDR3 is TGTGCCAGCAGCGTAGGACTAGCGGGAGAGGGTGAGCAGTTCCTC. Protein sequence: CASSVGLAGEGEQFL.

The rearrangement uses TRBV25-1 and TRBJ1-1, with unresolved D. The CDR3 totals 12 residues. Trimming removed 11 bases from V and 5 bases from J, with 15 bases in between. Germline V gene data show CDR1 as MGHDK and CDR2 as SYGVNS. CDR3 protein: CAAEGGRTEAFF. The CDR3 region has the DNA TGTGCCGCGGAGGGAGGGAGGACTGAAGCTTTCTTT.

This chain joins TRBV11-1 and TRBJ2-7; 14 bases line up with TRBD2. This CDR3 spans 17 amino acids. Germline V gene sequence: CDR1 SGHAT, CDR2 FQDESV (reference sequence). The V segment lost 3 bases and the J segment 1 base; nucleotides outside the gene matches: 5. CDR3 sequence reads: CASSFGLAGGPSYEQYF. CDR3 sequence (DNA): TGTGCCAGCAGCTTTGGACTAGCGGGAGGCCCGTCCTACGAGCAGTACTTC.

This sequence joins TRBV28 and TRBJ2-7; D gene uncertain. This CDR3 contains 14 residues. Germline CDR1 is MDHEN and CDR2 is SYDVKM. Trimming took 5 bases from V and 5 from J, leaving 16 bases between them. This CDR3 is CASSVPMIAHEQYF. The CDR3 DNA reads as TGTGCCAGCAGTGTCCCCATGATTGCCCACGAGCAGTACTTC.

This clonotype was counted between two and nine times. This chain links TRBV29-1 with TRBJ2-1; TRBD2 aligns across 12 bases. Germline V gives CDR1 SQVTM, CDR2 ANQGSEA. This CDR3 contains 16 residues. V lost 4 bases and J lost 4; bases outside the gene matches: 8. The CDR3 DNA sequence: TGCAGCGTTGTGCCCCTGACTAGCGGGAGTTACAATGAGCAGTTCTTC. Translated: CSVVPLTSGSYNEQFF.